One and the same sample provided the 10 T cell receptor beta chains below, sequenced in a study (dated by TCRdb to the mid-2010s). The method behind the library was 5' RACE. This sample was sequenced with an Illumina MiSeq. The public sequencing data were trimmed at Q25 with fastp and processed into clonotypes with MiXCR by TCRdb, which kept only in-frame beta chains. Duplicate CDR3 protein sequences are folded into a single record with the most common DNA and genes. Here the sample has approximately 40,000 distinct CDR3 sequences; around 18% occur a single time. The ten top clones hold 2.8% of the sample. The sequencing input was naive CD4+ T cells sorted from a lymph node. The sample's cell subset or site label is to be understood as: naive CD4+ T cells, CD4+CD45RA+CD25-. All receptors come from a female donor with breast cancer.

V usage is TRBV12-3 or TRBV12-4 and J usage is TRBJ1-4; D remains ambiguous. The CDR3 loop spans 12 amino acids. V lost 1 base and J lost 5, with 2 bases in between. Here the CDR3 DNA reads TGTGCCAGCAGTTTAGAAAATGAAAAACTGTTTTTT. Protein: CASSLENEKLFF.

This clonotype was detected only a few times. The rearrangement joins TRBV28 to TRBJ2-5, with 10 bases identical to TRBD1. With 6 bases clipped from V and 4 bases from J, the junction kept 2 bases outside the gene matches. CDR3 size: 13 residues. Per the germline V gene, CDR1 is MDHEN and CDR2 is SYDVKM. CDR3 DNA: TGTGCCAGCAGCGACAGGGGGCGAGAGACCCAGTACTTC. Translating it yields CASSDRGRETQYF.

Only a few counts were recorded for this clonotype. The rearrangement joins TRBV5-1 to TRBJ1-1; D is ambiguous. From germline, CDR1 is SGHRS and CDR2 YFSETQ. This CDR3 is built from 14 residues. V lost 3 bases and J lost 0, with 9 bases in between. The chain's CDR3 is CASSSMTVNTEAFF. CDR3 nucleotides: TGCGCCAGCAGCTCCATGACTGTGAACACTGAAGCTTTCTTT.

V usage is TRBV20-1 and J usage is TRBJ2-6; tentatively, D is TRBD1 (5 bases). CDR1 is DFQATT and CDR2 is SNEGSKA in the germline V gene (reference sequence). V was trimmed by 1 base and J by 1 base, leaving 5 bases between them. CDR3 length equals 14 residues. The CDR3 nucleotides are TGCAGTGCTAGAGGACAGTCTGGGGCCAACGTCCTGACTTTC. Amino acid sequence: CSARGQSGANVLTF.

This clonotype was counted a few times. The chain couples TRBV5-5 to TRBJ2-3; D is perhaps TRBD2 (6 bases). The CDR3 is made up of 13 amino acids. V lost 4 bases, J lost 3 bases, and 9 bases lay in between. The germline CDR1 and CDR2 sequences are SGHKS and YYEKEE (reference sequence). The CDR3 region is CASSRGRTDTQYF. CDR3 nucleotides: TGTGCCAGCAGCCGGGGGAGGACAGATACGCAGTATTTT.

This clonotype showed up just a few times. V gene TRBV7-8 combines with J gene TRBJ1-1, with 8 bases fitting TRBD1. The CDR3 covers 17 residues. The V and J ends lost 5 bases and 6 bases, in that order; junction bases with no gene match: 17. CDR1 and CDR2 from the germline V gene are SGHVS and FQNEAQ. CDR3 in amino acids: CASSPDIRQGKKSEAFF. The CDR3 coding sequence is TGTGCCAGCAGCCCCGATATTCGACAGGGGAAGAAGTCTGAAGCTTTCTTT.

The chain combines TRBV6-1 with TRBJ2-5; a weak D match, TRBD1 (6 bases). The V end was cut by 3 bases, the J end by 5 bases, with 10 bases between. CDR1 MNHNS and CDR2 SASEGT come from the germline V gene. CDR3 length equals 13 residues. CDR3 in DNA: TGTGCCAGCAGTGAGGGGGCTTTGGAGACCCAGTACTTC. Protein product: CASSEGALETQYF.

Written as DNA, the CDR3 is TGCGCCAGCAGCACAGCGGGAGGGGCAGATACGCAGTATTTT. This gives the protein CASSTAGGADTQYF. The rearrangement joins TRBV5-1 to TRBJ2-3, with 10 bases identical to TRBD2. The CDR3 runs to 14 residues. Trimming removed 4 bases from V and 4 bases from J; junction bases left unmatched: 3. Germline V gene sequence: CDR1 SGHRS, CDR2 YFSETQ.

This clonotype was observed many times. The V and J genes are TRBV7-2 and TRBJ2-5, with a weak D call TRBD2 (5 bases). CDR3 length: 15 residues. Trimming shortened V by 5 bases and J by 5 bases, and 18 bases separated the two germline ends. Germline V gene sequence: CDR1 SGHTA, CDR2 FQGNSA. The CDR3 DNA reads as TGTGCCAGCAGCCCCGGACCCGGGGTTTTTGAGACCCAGTACTTC. Its translation is CASSPGPGVFETQYF.

This clonotype appeared many times. The chain has TRBV9 and TRBJ2-3, with 9 bases that match TRBD2. Losses at the gene ends were 3 bases for V and 2 bases for J; bases not matched to a gene: 4. Germline-derived CDR1 and CDR2 are SGDLS and YYNGEE. The CDR3 loop spans 15 amino acids. The chain's CDR3 is CASSGLAANTDTQYF. DNA for the CDR3: TGTGCCAGCAGCGGACTAGCGGCCAACACAGATACGCAGTATTTT.